Listed below are T cell receptor beta chains from one sample, sequenced in a study of CD8+ T cells in alopecia areata. The repertoire was sequenced with immunoSEQ multiplex PCR; TCRdb's copy has only in-frame clones and lacks some. The sample yields approximately 150,000 clones, approximately 56% seen once. Sample: CD8+ T cells sorted from blood. The receptor set was obtained from a human donor in good health. The CDR3 runs from the conserved cysteine through the conserved F or W. A D gene is named only where the DNA matches it firmly. Clone size is not always given. Where it is, it says once, few, many or a class for expanded clones.

clone size	V gene	J gene	D gene	CDR3 protein	CDR3 DNA
NA	TRBV5-1	TRBJ2-6	NA	CASSLSRRANVLTF	TGCGCCAGCAGCTTGTCGCGGCGGGCCAACGTCCTGACTTTC
NA	TRBV19	TRBJ2-6	NA	CASSIDRNVLTF	TGTGCCAGTAGTATAGATCGCAACGTCCTGACTTTC
NA	TRBV7-9	TRBJ2-2	NA	CASSQSLAAGELFF	TGTGCCAGCAGCCAAAGTCTAGCTGCCGGGGAGCTGTTTTTT
NA	TRBV10-3	TRBJ2-2	TRBD2	CATGTSGSLSGELFF	TGTGCCACGGGGACTAGCGGGAGCCTGTCCGGGGAGCTGTTTTTT
few	TRBV29-1	TRBJ1-2	NA	CSVEVRGGYGYTF	TGCAGCGTTGAAGTTAGAGGGGGCTATGGCTACACCTTC
NA	TRBV11-2	TRBJ1-2	NA	CASSLDQGSYGYTF	TGTGCCAGCAGCTTAGATCAGGGCTCCTATGGCTACACCTTC
NA	TRBV15	TRBJ1-5	NA	CATSRAAGHQPQHF	TGTGCCACCAGCAGAGCGGCTGGGCATCAGCCCCAGCATTTT
few	TRBV29-1	TRBJ2-7	NA	CSVQPYDSYEQYF	TGCAGCGTTCAGCCCTACGACTCCTACGAGCAGTACTTC
NA	TRBV30	TRBJ2-1	TRBD1	CAWSPGQGLRDEQFF	TGTGCCTGGAGCCCCGGACAGGGCTTACGGGATGAGCAGTTCTTC
NA	TRBV6-5	TRBJ2-3	TRBD2	CASSLLAGGGTDTQYF	TGTGCCAGCAGTTTGCTAGCGGGAGGGGGCACAGATACGCAGTATTTT
once	TRBV29-1	TRBJ2-5	NA	CSVGGVGLSGTQYF	TGCAGCGTTGGTGGCGTGGGGCTCAGTGGGACCCAGTACTTC
NA	TRBV5-4	TRBJ1-1	NA	CASSLPLTEMNTEAFF	TGTGCCAGCAGCTTGCCTCTGACAGAGATGAACACTGAAGCTTTCTTT
NA	TRBV29-1	TRBJ2-7	TRBD1	CSVAPTGVLYEQYF	TGCAGCGTTGCGCCAACAGGGGTACTCTACGAGCAGTACTTC
NA	TRBV2	TRBJ2-2	TRBD2	CASTEGTLAGTGELFF	TGTGCCAGCACAGAAGGGACACTAGCGGGGACCGGGGAGCTGTTTTTT
few	TRBV29-1	TRBJ2-7	TRBD2	CSVAGLAGVPQGYEQYF	TGCAGCGTTGCGGGACTAGCGGGAGTCCCGCAGGGTTACGAGCAGTACTTC
few	TRBV29-1	TRBJ2-7	TRBD2	CSFTSGSEYEQYF	TGCAGTTTTACTAGCGGGAGTGAATACGAGCAGTACTTC
NA	TRBV29-1	TRBJ2-7	TRBD1	CSVWTGAPHEQYF	TGCAGCGTCTGGACAGGGGCGCCTCACGAGCAGTACTTC
few	TRBV29-1	TRBJ1-1	NA	CSVEVAEAFF	TGCAGCGTTGAAGTAGCTGAAGCTTTCTTT